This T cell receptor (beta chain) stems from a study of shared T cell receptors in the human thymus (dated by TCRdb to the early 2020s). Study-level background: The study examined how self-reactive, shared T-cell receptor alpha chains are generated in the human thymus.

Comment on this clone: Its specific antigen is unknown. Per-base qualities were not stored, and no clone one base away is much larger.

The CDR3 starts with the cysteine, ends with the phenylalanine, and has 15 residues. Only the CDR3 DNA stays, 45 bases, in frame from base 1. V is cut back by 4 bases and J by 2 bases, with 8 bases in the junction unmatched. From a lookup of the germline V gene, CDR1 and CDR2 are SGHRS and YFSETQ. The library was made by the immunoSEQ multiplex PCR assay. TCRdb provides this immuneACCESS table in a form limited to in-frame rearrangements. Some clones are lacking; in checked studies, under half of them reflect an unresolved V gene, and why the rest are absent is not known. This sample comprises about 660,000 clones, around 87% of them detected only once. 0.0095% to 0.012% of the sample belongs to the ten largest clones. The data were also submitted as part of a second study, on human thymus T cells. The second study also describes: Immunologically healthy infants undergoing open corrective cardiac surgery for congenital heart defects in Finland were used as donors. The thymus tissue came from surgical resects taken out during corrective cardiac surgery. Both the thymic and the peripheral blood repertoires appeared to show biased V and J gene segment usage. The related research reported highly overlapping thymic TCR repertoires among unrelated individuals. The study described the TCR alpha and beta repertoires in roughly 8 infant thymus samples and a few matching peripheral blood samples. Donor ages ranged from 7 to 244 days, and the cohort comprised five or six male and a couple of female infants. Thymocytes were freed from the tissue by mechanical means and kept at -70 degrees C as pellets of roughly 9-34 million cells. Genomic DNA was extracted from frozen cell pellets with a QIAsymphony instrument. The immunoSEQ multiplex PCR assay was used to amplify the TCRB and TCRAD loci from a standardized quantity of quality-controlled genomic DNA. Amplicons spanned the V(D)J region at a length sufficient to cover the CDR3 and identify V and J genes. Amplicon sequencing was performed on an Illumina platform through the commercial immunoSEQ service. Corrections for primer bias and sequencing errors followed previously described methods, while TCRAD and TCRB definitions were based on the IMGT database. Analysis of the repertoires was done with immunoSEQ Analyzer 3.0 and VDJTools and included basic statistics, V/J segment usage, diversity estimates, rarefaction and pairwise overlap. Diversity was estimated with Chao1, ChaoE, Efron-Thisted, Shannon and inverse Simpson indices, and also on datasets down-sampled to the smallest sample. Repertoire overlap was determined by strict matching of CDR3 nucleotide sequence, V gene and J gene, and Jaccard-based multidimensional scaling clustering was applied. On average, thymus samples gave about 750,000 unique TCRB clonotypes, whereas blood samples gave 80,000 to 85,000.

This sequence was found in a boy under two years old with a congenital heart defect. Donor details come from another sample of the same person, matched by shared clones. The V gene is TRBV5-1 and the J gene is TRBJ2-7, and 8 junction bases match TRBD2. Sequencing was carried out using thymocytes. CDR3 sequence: CASSPGLAPTYEQYF. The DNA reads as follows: TGCGCCAGCAGCCCCGGACTAGCACCTACCTACGAGCAGTACTTC.